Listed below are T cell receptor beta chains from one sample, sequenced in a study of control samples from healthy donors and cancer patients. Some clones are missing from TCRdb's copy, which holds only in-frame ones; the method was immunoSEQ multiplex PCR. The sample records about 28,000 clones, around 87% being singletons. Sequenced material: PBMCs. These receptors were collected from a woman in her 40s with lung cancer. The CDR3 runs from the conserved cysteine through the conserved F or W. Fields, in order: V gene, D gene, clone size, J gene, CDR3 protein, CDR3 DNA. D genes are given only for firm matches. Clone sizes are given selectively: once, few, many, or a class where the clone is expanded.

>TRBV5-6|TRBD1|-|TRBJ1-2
CASSLGDSSYGYTF
TGTGCCAGCAGCTTGGGGGACAGCTCTTATGGCTACACCTTC
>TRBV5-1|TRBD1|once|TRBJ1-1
CASRSGQGGPEAFF
TGCGCCAGCAGATCTGGACAGGGGGGCCCTGAAGCTTTCTTT
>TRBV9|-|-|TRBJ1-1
CASSVEVGTEAFF
TGTGCCAGCAGCGTAGAGGTGGGCACTGAAGCTTTCTTT
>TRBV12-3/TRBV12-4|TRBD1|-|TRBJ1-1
CASRYRGLPEAFF
TGTGCCAGCAGATACAGGGGGCTACCTGAAGCTTTCTTT
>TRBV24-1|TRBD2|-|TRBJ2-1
CATVSGGGYNEQFF
TGTGCCACCGTCTCTGGCGGGGGGTACAATGAGCAGTTCTTC
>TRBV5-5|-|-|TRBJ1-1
CASSLDRADTEAFF
TGTGCCAGCAGCTTGGACAGGGCCGACACTGAAGCTTTCTTT
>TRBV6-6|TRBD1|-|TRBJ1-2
CASGTGGCGGYTF
TGTGCCAGCGGGACAGGGGGTTGCGGGGGCTACACCTTC
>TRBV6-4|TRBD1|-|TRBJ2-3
CASSEGAGGGTDTQYF
TGTGCCAGCAGTGAAGGGGCAGGGGGCGGCACAGATACGCAGTATTTT
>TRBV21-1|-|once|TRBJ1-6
CASCEAGAYNSPLHF
TGTGCCAGCTGCGAAGCGGGGGCCTATAATTCACCCCTCCACTTT
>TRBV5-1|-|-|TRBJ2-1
CASSLGTGRSYNEQFF
TGCGCCAGCAGCTTGGGTACAGGGCGCTCCTACAATGAGCAGTTCTTC
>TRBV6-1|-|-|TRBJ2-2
CASSVAAGGNTGELFF
TGTGCCAGCAGTGTTGCGGCTGGGGGAAACACCGGGGAGCTGTTTTTT
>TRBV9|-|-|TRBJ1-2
CASSVFWGPNYGYTF
TGTGCCAGCAGCGTATTCTGGGGCCCCAACTATGGCTACACCTTC
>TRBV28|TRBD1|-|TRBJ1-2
CASSLPGQGVGGGYTF
TGTGCCAGCAGTTTACCGGGACAGGGGGTCGGGGGCGGCTACACCTTC
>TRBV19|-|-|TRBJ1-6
CASSKNRVPASPLHF
TGTGCCAGTAGTAAGAACAGGGTTCCGGCTTCACCCCTCCACTTT
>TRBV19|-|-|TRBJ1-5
CASSLHEGGGQPQHF
TGTGCCAGTAGTCTCCATGAAGGAGGGGGTCAGCCCCAGCATTTT
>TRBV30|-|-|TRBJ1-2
CAWRVGMGPGYGYTF
TGTGCCTGGAGGGTCGGGATGGGGCCGGGCTATGGCTACACCTTC
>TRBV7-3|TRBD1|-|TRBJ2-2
CASSLRQGADTGELFF
TGTGCCAGCAGCTTAAGACAGGGGGCGGACACCGGGGAGCTGTTTTTT